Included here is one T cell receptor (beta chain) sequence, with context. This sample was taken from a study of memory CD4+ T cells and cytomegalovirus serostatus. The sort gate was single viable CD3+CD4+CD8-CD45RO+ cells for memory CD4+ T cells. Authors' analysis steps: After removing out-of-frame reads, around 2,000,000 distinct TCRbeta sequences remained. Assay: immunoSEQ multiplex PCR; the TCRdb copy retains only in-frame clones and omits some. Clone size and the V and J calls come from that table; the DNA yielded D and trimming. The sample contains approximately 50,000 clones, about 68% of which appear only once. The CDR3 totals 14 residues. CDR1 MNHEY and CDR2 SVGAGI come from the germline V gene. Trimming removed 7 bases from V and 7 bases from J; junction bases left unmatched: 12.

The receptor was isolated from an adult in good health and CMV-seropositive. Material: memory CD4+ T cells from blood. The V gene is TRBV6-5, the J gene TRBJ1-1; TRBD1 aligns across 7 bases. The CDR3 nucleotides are TGTGCCAGCACCCCAGGGGGAATCAAGCTTGAAGCTTTCTTT. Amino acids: CASTPGGIKLEAFF.